Reported below is one T cell receptor (beta chain). The antigen is undetermined. Assay: immunoSEQ multiplex PCR; the TCRdb copy retains only in-frame clones and omits some. The table records some 2,100,000 clones, under 97% of them present only once. The record originates from a study of shared clonotypes between healthy human individuals. Findings and caveats of the study: Shared clonotypes: about 4.6% naive CD4, under 4% naive CD8, about 2.5% memory CD4, about 0.4% memory CD8. A reduction in generation probabilities was seen for non-shared clonotypes relative to those shared by all four donors.

Deletions cut 4 bases from V and 4 bases from J, with 18 bases between. Germline values: CDR1 MDHEN, CDR2 SYDVKM. This CDR3 contains 16 residues. Input material: naive CD4+ T cells sorted from blood. Subset specified: CD45RA+ positively selected. The TCR was taken from a man between 18 and 29 years old in good health. The V call is TRBV28, the J call TRBJ2-3, with a weak D call TRBD1 (5 bases). As DNA, the CDR3 is TGTGCCAGCAGTTGGACAAGTCTGGGGATGGCAGATACGCAGTATTTT. Translating it yields CASSWTSLGMADTQYF.